Listed here are 12 T cell receptor beta chains from one sample, sequenced in a study of radiation and T cells in renal cell carcinoma. Assay: immunoSEQ multiplex PCR; the TCRdb copy retains only in-frame clones and omits some. Altogether roughly 170,000 clones are present, approximately 90% being singletons, with the ten largest covering roughly 12%. Time point meaning: blood 4 weeks post-SBRT, at nephrectomy. The sample's treatment: 15 Gy SBRT to primary tumor, nephrectomy 4 weeks later. The sequenced sample was blood, obtained from a patient whose treatment included radiotherapy and nephrectomy. These receptors all stem from a woman aged 50 to 60 with renal cell carcinoma.

The chain has TRBV5-1 and TRBJ2-7; 9 bases line up with TRBD1. Trimming removed 4 bases from V and 4 bases from J; junction bases left unmatched: 9. Looked up from germline, CDR1 is SGHRS and CDR2 is YFSETQ. CDR3 length: 15 residues. CDR3 loop: CASSPMPGQGYEQYF. CDR3 nucleotide sequence: TGCGCCAGCAGCCCCATGCCGGGACAGGGATACGAGCAGTACTTC.

The chain employs TRBV5-1 and TRBJ1-2; 7 nucleotides line up with TRBD1. Germline loops: CDR1 SGHRS, CDR2 YFSETQ. This CDR3 contains 13 residues. The junction had 4 bases not matched to a gene; V was cut back by 4 bases and J by 4 bases. The CDR3 bases are TGCGCCAGCAGCCAGGGACAGCTCTATGGCTACACCTTC. Amino acid sequence: CASSQGQLYGYTF.

This chain links TRBV28 with TRBJ1-5; D possibly corresponds to TRBD1 (5 bases). Germline loops: CDR1 MDHEN, CDR2 SYDVKM. The V end lost 5 bases, the J end lost 2 bases, and 19 bases lay between the germline ends. The CDR3 covers 17 residues. The CDR3 is CASSLRGRIRGNQPQHF. CDR3 DNA: TGTGCCAGCAGTCTCCGGGGGAGAATCAGGGGCAATCAGCCCCAGCATTTT.

The rearrangement uses TRBV18 and TRBJ2-1; possibly TRBD2 for D (5 bases). From germline, CDR1 is KGHSH and CDR2 LQKENI. This CDR3 has 14 amino acids. Deletions cut 0 bases from V and 13 bases from J, with 16 bases between. CDR3 coding DNA: TGTGCCAGCTCACCACCAGGCGGGCTGAAACTCCAGTTCTTC. This sequence encodes CASSPPGGLKLQFF.

The chain links TRBV6-1 to TRBJ1-2, with D possibly being TRBD1 (5 bases). The CDR3 runs to 13 residues. The germline gives CDR1 MNHNS, CDR2 SASEGT. Between the trimmed V and J ends, which lost 11 bases and 4 bases, there was a span of 17 bases. For the CDR3, the DNA is TGTGCCGCAACCTTGACAGAGGTCTATGGCTACACCTTC. Translated, it gives CAATLTEVYGYTF.

This chain links TRBV19 with TRBJ2-5, with D uncertain. The CDR3 extends over 13 amino acids. Trimming shortened V by 3 bases and J by 1 base, and 6 bases separated the two germline ends. CDR1 LNHDA and CDR2 SQIVND come from the germline V gene (reference sequence). In DNA form, the CDR3 reads TGTGCCAGTAGTATCGGAATCCAAGAGACCCAGTACTTC. It encodes CASSIGIQETQYF.

The genes are TRBV6-1 and TRBJ2-4; 8 bases map to TRBD1. The CDR3 has 16 amino acids. Germline CDR1 MNHNS, CDR2 SASEGT. The V gene end was trimmed by 2 bases and the J gene end by 6 bases; junction bases not matched to a gene: 9. In DNA, the CDR3 is TGTGCCAGCAGTGAAAACCGACAGGGGCCCTTAAACATTCAGTACTTC. It specifies CASSENRQGPLNIQYF.

V usage is TRBV6-5 and J usage is TRBJ1-1, with D uncertain. There are 14 residues in the CDR3. Germline V gene sequence: CDR1 MNHEY, CDR2 SVGAGI. V lost 4 bases and J 2 bases, leaving 11 bases between the germline ends. The CDR3 loop reads CASSSSYLNTEAFF. CDR3 nucleotides: TGTGCCAGCAGTTCCAGTTACCTAAACACTGAAGCTTTCTTT.

The chain joins TRBV5-1 to TRBJ2-1, with a weak D call TRBD1 (6 bases). The CDR3 sequence is 14 residues long. In germline, CDR1 is SGHRS, CDR2 YFSETQ. Trimming removed 4 bases at V and 10 bases at J, with 18 bases between. This chain's CDR3 is CASSMSPLTGEQFF. CDR3 nucleotide sequence: TGCGCCAGCAGCATGAGTCCCTTAACAGGGGAGCAGTTCTTC. Drawing the rest from reference TRBV5-1 and TRBJ2-1, the complete variable domain is KAGVTQTPRYLIKTRGQQVTLSCSPISGHRSVSWYQQTPGQGLQFLFEYFSETQRNKGNFPGRFSGRQFSNSRSEMNVSTLELGDSALYLCASSMSPLTGEQFFGPGTRLTVL.

The chain employs TRBV5-6 and TRBJ1-4; 7 bases agree with TRBD1. Germline assignment: CDR1 SGHDT and CDR2 YYEEEE. With V trimmed by 0 bases and J by 7 bases, 3 bases remained unmatched. There are 14 residues in the CDR3. For the CDR3, the DNA is TGTGCCAGCAGCTTGGAGACAGGGTTTGAAAAACTGTTTTTT. Protein product: CASSLETGFEKLFF.

The chain links TRBV7-9 to TRBJ1-5; 7 bases map to TRBD1. V shed 5 bases, J shed 8 bases, and the junction held 12 bases outside the gene matches. Germline V lookup: CDR1 SEHNR, CDR2 FQNEAQ (reference sequence). The CDR3 covers 15 residues. This chain's CDR3 is CASSDGDRVSEPQHF. CDR3 nucleotides: TGTGCCAGCAGCGACGGAGACAGGGTTTCGGAGCCCCAGCATTTT.

V gene TRBV6-1 combines with J gene TRBJ1-2; 8 nucleotides agree with TRBD1. The germline V gene encodes CDR1 MNHNS and CDR2 SASEGT. The CDR3 is 13 residues long. J lost 7 bases, V lost 8 bases, and 9 bases had no gene match. The CDR3 loop is CASGYPTGGGYTF. The DNA of the CDR3 is TGTGCCAGCGGATACCCAACAGGGGGTGGCTACACCTTC.